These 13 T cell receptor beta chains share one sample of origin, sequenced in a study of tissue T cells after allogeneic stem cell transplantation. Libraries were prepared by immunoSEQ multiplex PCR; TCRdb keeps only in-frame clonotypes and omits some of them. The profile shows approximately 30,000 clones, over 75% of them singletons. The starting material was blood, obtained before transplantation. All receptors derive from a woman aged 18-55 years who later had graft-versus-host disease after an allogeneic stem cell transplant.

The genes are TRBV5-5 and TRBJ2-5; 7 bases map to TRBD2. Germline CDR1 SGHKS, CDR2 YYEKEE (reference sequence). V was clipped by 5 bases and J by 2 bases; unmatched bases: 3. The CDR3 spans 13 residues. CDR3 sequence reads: CASSSGLQETQYF. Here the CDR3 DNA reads TGTGCCAGCAGTTCGGGACTACAAGAGACCCAGTACTTC.

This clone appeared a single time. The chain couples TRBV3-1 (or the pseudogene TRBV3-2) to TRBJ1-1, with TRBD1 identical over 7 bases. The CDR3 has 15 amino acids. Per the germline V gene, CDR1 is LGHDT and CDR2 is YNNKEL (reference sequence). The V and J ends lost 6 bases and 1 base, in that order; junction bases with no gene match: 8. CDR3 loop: CASRQEQGRNTEAFF. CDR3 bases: TGTGCCAGCAGGCAGGAACAGGGGAGGAACACTGAAGCTTTCTTT.

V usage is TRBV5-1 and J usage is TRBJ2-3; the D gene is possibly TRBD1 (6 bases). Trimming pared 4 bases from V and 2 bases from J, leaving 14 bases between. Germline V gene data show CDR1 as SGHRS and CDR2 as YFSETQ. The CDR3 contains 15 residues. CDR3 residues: CASSHLDRYTDTQYF. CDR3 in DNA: TGCGCCAGCAGCCATCTCGACAGGTACACAGATACGCAGTATTTT.

CDR3 in DNA: TGCGCCAGCAGCTTGGGGTCGCGGACCCAAAGTCGGGGTACATATAATTCACCCCTCCACTTT. This encodes CASSLGSRTQSRGTYNSPLHF. The chain employs TRBV5-1 and TRBJ1-6; D gene uncertain. The CDR3 is made up of 21 amino acids. Per germline, CDR1 SGHRS and CDR2 YFSETQ. Trimming cost V 0 bases and J 4 bases, with 26 bases left between them.

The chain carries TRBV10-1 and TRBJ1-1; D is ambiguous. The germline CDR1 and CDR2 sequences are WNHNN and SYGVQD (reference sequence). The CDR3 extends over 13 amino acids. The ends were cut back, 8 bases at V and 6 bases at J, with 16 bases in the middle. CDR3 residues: CASRRREEAEAFF. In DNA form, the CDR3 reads TGCGCCAGCCGGCGGAGGGAGGAGGCTGAAGCTTTCTTT.

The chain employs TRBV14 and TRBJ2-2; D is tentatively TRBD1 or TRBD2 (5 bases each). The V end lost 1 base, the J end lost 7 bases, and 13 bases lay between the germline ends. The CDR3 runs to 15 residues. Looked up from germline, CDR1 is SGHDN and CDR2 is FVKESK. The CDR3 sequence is CASSQGWIGGGELFF. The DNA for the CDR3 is TGTGCCAGCAGCCAAGGATGGATTGGGGGCGGGGAGCTGTTTTTT.

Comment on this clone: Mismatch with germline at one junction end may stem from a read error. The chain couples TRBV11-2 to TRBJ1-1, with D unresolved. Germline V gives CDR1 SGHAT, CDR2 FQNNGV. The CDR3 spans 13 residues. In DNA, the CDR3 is TGTGCCAGCAGCTTAGTTGGAAACAGTGAAGCTTTCTTT. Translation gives CASSLVGNSEAFF.

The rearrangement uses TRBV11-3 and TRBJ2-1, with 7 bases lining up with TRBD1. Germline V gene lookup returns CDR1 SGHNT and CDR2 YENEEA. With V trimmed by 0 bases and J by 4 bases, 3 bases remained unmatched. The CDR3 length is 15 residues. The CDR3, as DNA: TGTGCCAGCAGCTTAGACAGGGGGAATTACAATGAGCAGTTCTTC. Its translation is CASSLDRGNYNEQFF. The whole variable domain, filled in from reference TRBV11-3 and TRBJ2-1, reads EAGVVQSPRYKIIEKKQPVAFWCNPISGHNTLYWYLQNLGQGPELLIRYENEEAVDDSQLPKDRFSAERLKGVDSTLKIQPAELGDSAVYLCASSLDRGNYNEQFFGPGTRLTVL.

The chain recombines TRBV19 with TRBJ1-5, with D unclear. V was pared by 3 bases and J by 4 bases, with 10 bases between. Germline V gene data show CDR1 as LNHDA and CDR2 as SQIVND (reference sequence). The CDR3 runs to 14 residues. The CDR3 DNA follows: TGTGCCAGTAGTATGGGTCGGAGTAATCAGCCCCAGCATTTT. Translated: CASSMGRSNQPQHF.

CDR3 sequence reads: CASSLGLAGVSGTGELFF. The CDR3 DNA reads as TGTGCCAGCAGCTTAGGACTAGCGGGAGTTTCGGGCACCGGGGAGCTGTTTTTT. This rearrangement joins TRBV7-9 to TRBJ2-2, with 12 positions matching TRBD2. V lost 1 base to trimming and J lost 4 bases; unmatched junction nucleotides: 7. Germline V gives CDR1 SEHNR, CDR2 FQNEAQ (reference sequence). This CDR3 spans 18 amino acids.

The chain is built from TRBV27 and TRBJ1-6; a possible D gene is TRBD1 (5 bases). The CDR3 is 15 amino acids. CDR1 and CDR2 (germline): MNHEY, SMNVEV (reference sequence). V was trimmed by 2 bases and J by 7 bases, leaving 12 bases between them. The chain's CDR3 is CASSLGSRQNSPLHF. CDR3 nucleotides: TGTGCCAGCAGTTTAGGGTCCCGACAGAATTCACCCCTCCACTTT.

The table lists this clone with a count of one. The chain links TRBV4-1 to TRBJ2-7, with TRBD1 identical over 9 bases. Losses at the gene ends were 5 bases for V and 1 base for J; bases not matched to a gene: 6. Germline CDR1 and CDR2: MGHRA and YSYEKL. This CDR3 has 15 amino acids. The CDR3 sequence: CASSLAGTGSYEQYF. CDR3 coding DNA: TGCGCCAGCAGCTTGGCCGGGACAGGGTCCTACGAGCAGTACTTC.

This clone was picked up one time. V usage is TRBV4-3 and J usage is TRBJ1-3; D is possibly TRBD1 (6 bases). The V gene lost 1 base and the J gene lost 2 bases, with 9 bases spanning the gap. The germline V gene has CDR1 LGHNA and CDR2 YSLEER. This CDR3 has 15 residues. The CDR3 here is CASSQGTAPGNTIYF. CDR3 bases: TGCGCCAGCAGCCAAGGGACAGCTCCTGGAAACACCATATATTTT.